Sequencing of this TCR beta chain was carried out in a study of blood T cell repertoires in COVID-19. The CDR3 loop spans 15 amino acids. Trimming at V came to 0 bases and at J to 4 bases, leaving 4 bases not matched to a gene. Germline V CDR1 and CDR2: SGDLS, YYNGEE. In the source study's methods: Nucleated cell number was recorded as an estimate derived from reference gene primer amplification. The protocol was immunoSEQ multiplex PCR, while the TCRdb copy is restricted to in-frame clones and leaves out a portion. Clonal size and the V and J genes are those of that table, whereas D and trimming came from the DNA. The table records around 250,000 clones, 70% to 90% of them present only once.

The TCR sequence derives from a woman aged 50 to 60 who had recovered from COVID-19. Sequencing input: PBMCs or T cells enriched from blood (not recorded which). The chain joins TRBV9 to TRBJ1-3; 7 bases match TRBD1. The CDR3: CASSVEGARGNTIYF. CDR3 coding DNA: TGTGCCAGCAGCGTAGAGGGGGCGCGAGGAAACACCATATATTTT.